The 5 T cell receptor beta chains below were found in one sample sequenced in a study of T cell repertoires in cytomegalovirus infection. TCRdb re-analysed the reads in MiXCR, keeping a single row per CDR3 protein. The sample contains some 400,000 distinct CDR3 sequences, approximately 31% of which appear only once. Sequenced material: PBMCs. These TCRs come from a human donor in good health (CMV status not recorded). Some clones in this sample may be carry-over from other donors' samples.

This clonotype was seen many times. The chain has TRBV6-5 and TRBJ2-7; 13 nucleotides line up with TRBD2. Germline CDR1 is MNHEY and CDR2 is SVGAGI. The length of the CDR3 is 13 residues. Losses at the gene ends were 11 bases for V and 3 bases for J; bases not matched to a gene: 4. The CDR3: CARGTSGDYEQYF. Written as DNA, the CDR3 is TGTGCCCGGGGGACTAGCGGGGACTACGAGCAGTACTTC.

J is TRBJ2-1 and V is TRBV2; D unresolved. Germline CDR1 reads SNHLY; CDR2 reads FYNNEI. Trimming left V 5 bases short and J 4 bases short, with 9 bases between. This CDR3 region has 13 residues. The CDR3 is CASSSRTYNEQFF. As DNA, the CDR3 is TGTGCCAGCAGTTCCAGGACGTACAATGAGCAGTTCTTC.

J is TRBJ1-1 and V is TRBV2; TRBD1 agrees at 9 bases. Germline values: CDR1 SNHLY, CDR2 FYNNEI. The CDR3 has 15 residues. Trimming took 4 bases from V and 6 from J; bases not matched to a gene: 9. CDR3 nucleotide sequence: TGTGCCAGCAGTGCGGAACAGGGGGCCAGAGCTGAAGCTTTCTTT. Amino acid sequence: CASSAEQGARAEAFF.

This rearrangement joins TRBV12-3 or TRBV12-4 to TRBJ1-1; D unresolved. V lost 0 bases and J lost 8, with 10 bases in between. The CDR3 runs 13 residues. CDR3 sequence (DNA): TGTGCCAGCAGTTTAGCGGGTGGAAACGAAGCTTTCTTT. It specifies CASSLAGGNEAFF.

The table lists this clonotype with a few counts. This rearrangement joins TRBV28 to TRBJ1-5; tentative D call: TRBD1 (5 bases). CDR3 size: 14 residues. The V gene lost 10 bases and the J gene lost 0 bases, with 13 bases spanning the gap. The V gene's germline CDR1 is MDHEN and CDR2 SYDVKM. CDR3 residues: CATKGRGSNQPQHF. In DNA, the CDR3 is TGTGCCACCAAGGGGAGGGGTAGCAATCAGCCCCAGCATTTT.